The clone carrying this TCR beta chain was observed once. Its antigen is as yet unknown. The sample is drawn from a study of cytomegalovirus exposure and HLA in healthy donors. General study points: Usually a TCR sequence was rare, but some public TCRs were found in many donors. Presence/absence results assume similar sequencing depth per donor, which may not hold. A link between a missense DCLRE1C variant and TCR beta V- and J-gene trimming emerged from a later analysis.

The study ran its PCR with 60 Vbeta and 13 Jbeta primers. Repertoires were generated with immunoSEQ multiplex PCR, while TCRdb's copy carries only in-frame clones and drops some. In the table there are around 140,000 clones, around 80% of which are singletons. Germline V CDR1 and CDR2: SEHNR, FQNEAQ (reference sequence). V was clipped by 4 bases and J by 3 bases, with 9 bases between them. CDR3 length: 14 amino acids. Donors in the study were healthy people who gave bone marrow. The TCR sequence derives from a man younger than 40 in good health and CMV-seropositive. V and J are TRBV7-9 and TRBJ2-2; D remains unclear. The source material was PBMCs. The CDR3 DNA follows: TGTGCCAGCAGCTCTTTACGGTACACCGGGGAGCTGTTTTTT. This encodes CASSSLRYTGELFF.